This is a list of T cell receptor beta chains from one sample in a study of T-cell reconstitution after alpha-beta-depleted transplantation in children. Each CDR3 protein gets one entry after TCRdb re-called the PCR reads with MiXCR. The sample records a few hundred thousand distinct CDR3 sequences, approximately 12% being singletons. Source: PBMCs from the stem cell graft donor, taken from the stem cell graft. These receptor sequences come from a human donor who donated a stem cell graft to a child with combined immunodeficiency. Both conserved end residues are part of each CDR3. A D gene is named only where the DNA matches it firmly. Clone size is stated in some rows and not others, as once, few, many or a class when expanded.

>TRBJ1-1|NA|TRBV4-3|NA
CASSQDFSGSAKAFF
TGCGCCAGCAGCCAAGATTTTAGTGGGTCAGCTAAAGCTTTCTTT
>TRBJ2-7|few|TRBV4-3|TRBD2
CASSQDGSSGYEQYF
TGCGCCAGCAGCCAAGATGGGTCTAGCGGATACGAGCAGTACTTC
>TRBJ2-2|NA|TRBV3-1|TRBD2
CASSPFGASGRKLNTGELFF
TGTGCCAGCAGCCCTTTCGGGGCTAGCGGGAGGAAACTGAACACCGGGGAGCTGTTTTTT
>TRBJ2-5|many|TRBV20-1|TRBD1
CSARTGGAETQYF
TGCAGTGCGCGCACAGGGGGCGCGGAGACCCAGTACTTC
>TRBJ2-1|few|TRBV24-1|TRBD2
CATSTRTSGGPHYNEQFF
TGTGCCACCAGCACTCGGACTAGCGGGGGCCCCCACTACAATGAGCAGTTCTTC
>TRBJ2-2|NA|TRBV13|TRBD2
CASGLAALGTGELFF
TGTGCCAGCGGTCTAGCGGCCCTCGGAACCGGGGAGCTGTTTTTT
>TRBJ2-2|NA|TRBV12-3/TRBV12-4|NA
CASSLHGGGTGELFF
TGTGCCAGCAGTTTACACGGCGGCGGGACCGGGGAGCTGTTTTTT
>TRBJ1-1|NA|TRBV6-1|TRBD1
CASSRDRGRRMNTEAFF
TGTGCCAGCAGCCGGGACAGGGGGCGCCGAATGAACACTGAAGCTTTCTTT
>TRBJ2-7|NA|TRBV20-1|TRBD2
CSANPGTSGRGSTGQYF
TGCAGTGCCAACCCCGGGACTAGCGGGAGGGGAAGTACCGGGCAGTACTTC
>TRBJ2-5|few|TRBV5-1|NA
CASSLDPRETQYF
TGCGCCAGCAGCTTGGACCCAAGGGAGACCCAGTACTTC
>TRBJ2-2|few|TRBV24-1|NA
CASLSVNTGELFF
TGTGCCTCCTTGTCGGTTAACACCGGGGAGCTGTTTTTT
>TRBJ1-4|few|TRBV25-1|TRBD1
CASSEFGGGGEKLFF
TGTGCCAGCAGTGAATTCGGGGGAGGGGGCGAAAAACTGTTTTTT
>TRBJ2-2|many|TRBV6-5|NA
CASSYSVLIVGGELFF
TGTGCCAGCAGTTACTCGGTACTAATCGTCGGCGGGGAGCTGTTTTTT
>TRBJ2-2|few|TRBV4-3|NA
CASSQEVVTGAEAGELFF
TGCGCCAGCAGCCAAGAAGTGGTAACGGGGGCTGAGGCCGGGGAGCTGTTTTTT
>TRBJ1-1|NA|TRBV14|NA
CASSPILGTVEAFF
TGTGCCAGCAGCCCTATTCTGGGGACGGTTGAAGCTTTCTTT
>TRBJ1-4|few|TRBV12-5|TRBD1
CASGSSGGGEKLFF
TGTGCTAGTGGTTCTTCAGGGGGTGGGGAAAAACTGTTTTTT
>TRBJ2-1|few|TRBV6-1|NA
CASTETKIGFNEQFF
TGTGCCAGCACCGAGACCAAAATCGGCTTTAATGAGCAGTTCTTC
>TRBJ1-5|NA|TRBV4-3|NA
CASSQDHEPQTSAQHF
TGCGCCAGCAGCCAAGATCATGAGCCACAAACTTCGGCCCAGCATTTT
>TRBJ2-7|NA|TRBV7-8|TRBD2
CASSGGLAGDTYEQYF
TGTGCCAGCAGCGGGGGACTAGCGGGGGATACCTACGAGCAGTACTTC
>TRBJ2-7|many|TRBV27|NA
CASSLRGAYEQYF
TGTGCCAGCAGTTTGAGAGGTGCCTACGAGCAGTACTTC
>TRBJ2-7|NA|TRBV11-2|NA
CASSLVTGGRVKSYEQYF
TGTGCCAGCAGCTTAGTAACAGGCGGCAGGGTGAAGTCCTACGAGCAGTACTTC
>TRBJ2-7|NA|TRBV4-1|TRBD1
CASSSTGGAGYEQYF
TGCGCCAGCAGCTCTACAGGGGGCGCAGGCTACGAGCAGTACTTC
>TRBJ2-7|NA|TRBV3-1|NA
CASSQDGLGVHEQYF
TGTGCCAGCAGCCAAGATGGGCTTGGGGTACACGAGCAGTACTTC
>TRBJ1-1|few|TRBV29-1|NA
CSVAPIFGTEAFF
TGCAGCGTCGCCCCCATATTTGGCACTGAAGCTTTCTTT
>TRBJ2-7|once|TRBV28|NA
CASQGKGVSYEQYF
TGTGCCAGCCAGGGAAAAGGGGTTTCCTACGAGCAGTACTTC
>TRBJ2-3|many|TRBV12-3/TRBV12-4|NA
CASSFDRRGDTQYF
TGTGCCAGCAGTTTCGACAGAAGGGGAGATACGCAGTATTTT
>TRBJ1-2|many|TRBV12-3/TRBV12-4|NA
CASSPHRDSNGGYTF
TGTGCCAGCAGTCCCCACCGGGACTCCAACGGTGGCTACACCTTC
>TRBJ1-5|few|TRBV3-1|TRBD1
CASSQGTVNQPQHF
TGTGCCAGCAGCCAGGGGACAGTCAATCAGCCCCAGCATTTT
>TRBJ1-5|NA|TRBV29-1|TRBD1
CSVSTGGSNQPQHF
TGCAGCGTTAGTACAGGGGGTAGCAATCAGCCCCAGCATTTT
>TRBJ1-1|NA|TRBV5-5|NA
CASSLEPGYLNTEAFF
TGTGCCAGCAGCTTGGAGCCGGGGTATTTGAACACTGAAGCTTTCTTT
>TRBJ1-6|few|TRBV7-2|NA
CASGRRDKNSPLHF
TGTGCCAGCGGCCGTCGGGACAAAAATTCACCCCTCCACTTT
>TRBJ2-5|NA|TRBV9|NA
CASSVRFGETQYF
TGTGCCAGCAGCGTAAGGTTTGGGGAGACCCAGTACTTC
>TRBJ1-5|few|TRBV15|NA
CATSRGPRDAVYSNQPQHF
TGTGCCACCAGCAGAGGTCCGCGGGACGCCGTTTATAGCAATCAGCCCCAGCATTTT
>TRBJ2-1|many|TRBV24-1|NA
CATSVKETHNEQFF
TGTGCCACCAGTGTAAAGGAGACACACAATGAGCAGTTCTTC
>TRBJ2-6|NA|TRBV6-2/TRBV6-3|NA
CASSYSSRQLTSGANVLTF
TGTGCCAGCAGTTACTCGTCGCGACAGTTAACCTCTGGGGCCAACGTCCTGACTTTC
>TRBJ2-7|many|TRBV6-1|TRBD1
CASSESGTGSYEQYF
TGTGCCAGCAGTGAATCCGGGACAGGATCCTACGAGCAGTACTTC
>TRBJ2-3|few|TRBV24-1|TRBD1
CATSDFRTGGTDTQYF
TGTGCCACCAGTGATTTCCGGACAGGGGGCACAGATACGCAGTATTTT
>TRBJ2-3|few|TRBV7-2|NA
CASSLSGARADTQYF
TGTGCCAGCAGCTTATCAGGGGCCCGGGCAGATACGCAGTATTTT
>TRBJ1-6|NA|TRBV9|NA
CASSVSGSYNSPLHF
TGTGCCAGCAGCGTGTCTGGCTCCTATAATTCACCCCTCCACTTT
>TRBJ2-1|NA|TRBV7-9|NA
CASSLSHSLNEQFF
TGTGCCAGCAGCTTGTCACACTCTCTCAATGAGCAGTTCTTC
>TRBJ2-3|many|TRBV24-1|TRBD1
CATSTGQVPDTQYF
TGTGCCACCAGTACCGGACAGGTCCCAGATACGCAGTATTTT
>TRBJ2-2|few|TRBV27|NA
CASSSWTDSGGGELFF
TGTGCCAGCAGTTCGTGGACAGATTCTGGAGGCGGGGAGCTGTTTTTT
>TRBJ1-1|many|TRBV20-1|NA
CSARVQGVNTEAFF
TGCAGTGCTAGGGTGCAGGGAGTGAACACTGAAGCTTTCTTT
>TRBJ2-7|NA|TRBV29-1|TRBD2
CSASTSGNYEQYF
TGCAGCGCATCGACTAGCGGGAACTACGAGCAGTACTTC
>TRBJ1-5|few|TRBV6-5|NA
CASSYSGDHYNSNQPQHF
TGTGCCAGCAGTTACTCAGGGGACCATTACAATAGCAATCAGCCCCAGCATTTT
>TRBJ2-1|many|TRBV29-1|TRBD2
CSVRGWGGNEQFF
TGCAGCGTCCGGGGTTGGGGGGGCAATGAGCAGTTCTTC
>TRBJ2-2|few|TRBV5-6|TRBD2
CATWTSGRDLGELFF
TGTGCCACCTGGACTAGCGGGAGGGATTTAGGAGAGCTGTTTTTT
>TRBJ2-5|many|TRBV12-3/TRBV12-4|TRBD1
CASRGPIQETQYF
TGTGCCTCCAGGGGGCCTATCCAAGAGACCCAGTACTTC
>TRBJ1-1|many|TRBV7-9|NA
CASHRGPPLGNTEAFF
TGTGCCAGCCACCGAGGACCCCCATTGGGGAACACTGAAGCTTTCTTT
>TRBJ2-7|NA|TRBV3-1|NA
CASSPHRGIPTMGQYF
TGTGCCAGCAGCCCACATAGGGGGATTCCTACCATGGGGCAGTACTTC
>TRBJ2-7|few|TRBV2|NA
CASSVGGVDEQYF
TGTGCCAGCAGTGTCGGGGGCGTCGACGAGCAGTACTTC
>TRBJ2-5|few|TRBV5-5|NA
CASSLNRGALETQYF
TGTGCCAGCAGTTTGAATCGGGGAGCCCTAGAGACCCAGTACTTC
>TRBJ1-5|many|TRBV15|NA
CATSRVLGSNQPQHF
TGTGCCACCAGCAGAGTGTTGGGCAGCAATCAGCCCCAGCATTTT
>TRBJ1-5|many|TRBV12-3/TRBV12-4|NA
CASSLSSNNQPQHF
TGTGCCAGCAGTTTATCGTCCAACAATCAGCCCCAGCATTTT
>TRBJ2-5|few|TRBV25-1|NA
CASSEWSGMETQYF
TGTGCCAGCAGTGAATGGTCAGGGATGGAGACCCAGTACTTC